This T cell receptor (beta chain) was retrieved from a study of T cell changes during pregnancy in multiple sclerosis. Assay: immunoSEQ multiplex PCR; the TCRdb copy retains only in-frame clones and omits some. Here the sample spans roughly 64,000 clones, roughly 89% being singletons. V shed 2 bases and J shed 5 bases, with 13 bases lying between them. Germline loops: CDR1 MDHEN, CDR2 SYDVKM. The CDR3 covers 15 residues. The chain has TRBV28 and TRBJ1-5; no definite D call. The sequencing used peripheral blood, collected in the second trimester of pregnancy. This TCR was recovered from a female donor with multiple sclerosis, enrolled in a pregnancy study. CDR3 nucleotide sequence: TGTGCCAGCAGTTTAGCCGGGGTTGGGGATCAGCCCCAGCATTTT. Translated: CASSLAGVGDQPQHF. Filled out from reference TRBV28 and TRBJ1-5, the complete variable domain reads DVKVTQSSRYLVKRTGEKVFLECVQDMDHENMFWYRQDPGLGLRLIYFSYDVKMKEKGDIPEGYSVSREKKERFSLILESASTNQTSMYLCASSLAGVGDQPQHFGDGTRLSIL.